Each of the 18 T cell receptor beta chains below was sequenced from the same sample in a study of identical twins. TCRdb analysed the 5' RACE reads with MiXCR anew, one entry per CDR3 protein. There are roughly 710,000 distinct CDR3 sequences in the sample; 5.5% to 7.5% occur only once, and 1.5% to 2% lies in the top ten. Source material: naive T cells sorted from blood. These receptors were obtained from a man aged 18 to 30 in good health.

The V call is TRBV13, the J call TRBJ2-2, with D unresolved. The CDR3 has 13 residues. Germline CDR1 is PRHDT and CDR2 is FYEKMQ (reference sequence). Trimming cost V 5 bases and J 7 bases, with 11 bases left between them. CDR3 amino acids: CASSALRVGELFF. The CDR3 DNA is TGTGCCAGCAGCGCCCTTAGGGTCGGGGAGCTGTTTTTT.

The genes are TRBV11-2 and TRBJ2-1, with D possibly TRBD2 on 6 matching bases. CDR1 is SGHAT, CDR2 FQNNGV, per germline. This CDR3 region has 14 residues. V was clipped by 4 bases and J by 3 bases, with 10 bases between them. CDR3 in amino acids: CASSWGGVYNEQFF. In DNA form, the CDR3 reads TGTGCCAGCAGCTGGGGCGGGGTCTACAATGAGCAGTTCTTC. Combining the CDR3 with reference TRBV11-2 and TRBJ2-1 gives the whole variable domain EAGVAQSPRYKIIEKRQSVAFWCNPISGHATLYWYQQILGQGPKLLIQFQNNGVVDDSQLPKDRFSAERLKGVDSTLKIQPAKLEDSAVYLCASSWGGVYNEQFFGPGTRLTVL.

This clonotype was counted between two and nine times. The chain has TRBV11-1 and TRBJ1-6; possible D gene TRBD1, 5 bases. The CDR3 spans 19 residues. Trimming removed 2 bases at V and 0 bases at J, with 17 bases between. Germline CDR1 SGHAT, CDR2 FQDESV (reference sequence). Here the CDR3 DNA reads TGTGCCAGCAGCTTAAAAGGGACCCCGTCCAGCTCCTATAATTCACCCCTCCACTTT. Translated, it gives CASSLKGTPSSSYNSPLHF.

This clonotype showed up just a few times. This chain uses TRBV4-2 with TRBJ2-1, with TRBD2 as a possible D gene (6 bases). CDR3 size: 14 residues. Between the trimmed V and J ends, which lost 0 bases and 7 bases, there was a span of 10 bases. Germline-derived CDR1 and CDR2 are LGHNA and YNFKEQ. CDR3 in DNA: TGTGCCAGCAGCCAAGACAGCGGGCCTAATGAGCAGTTCTTC. This codes for CASSQDSGPNEQFF.

This clonotype was counted at least ten times. The rearrangement links TRBV12-3 or TRBV12-4 to TRBJ2-5; TRBD2 aligns across 7 bases. The CDR3 has 16 amino acids. Unmatched junction bases numbered 12, after V lost 5 bases and J lost 3 bases. CDR3 sequence: CASSPIGSSGKETQYF. The CDR3 DNA is TGTGCCAGCAGTCCTATCGGTTCTAGCGGAAAAGAGACCCAGTACTTC.

This clonotype has at least ten counts. The genes are TRBV21-1 and TRBJ2-7. TRBV21-1 has pseudogene status. The length of the CDR3 is 11 residues. CDR3 sequence reads: CASLRLSEQYF. Written as DNA, the CDR3 is TGTGCCAGCCTCCGACTCTCCGAGCAGTACTTC.

In this sample, this clonotype turned up many times. The rearrangement links TRBV20-1 to TRBJ2-3; TRBD1 is a possible D gene (5 bases). V lost 1 base and J lost 1, with 9 bases in between. The CDR3 contains 14 residues. Germline V lookup: CDR1 DFQATT, CDR2 SNEGSKA (reference sequence). CDR3 sequence (DNA): TGCAGTGCTAGAGTTGGGGCAGGCACAGATACGCAGTATTTT. This encodes CSARVGAGTDTQYF.

This clonotype was detected many times. This chain connects TRBV10-3 to TRBJ2-3, with D unclear. Germline V gene data show CDR1 as ENHRY and CDR2 as SYGVKD. The CDR3 loop spans 15 amino acids. The ends were cut back, 4 bases at V and 0 bases at J, with 11 bases in the middle. The CDR3 coding sequence is TGTGCCATCAGTGGTGACCCGCCTAGCACAGATACGCAGTATTTT. Translating gives CAISGDPPSTDTQYF.

Note on this clonotype: With a much larger clone just one base away, this may be a read error. J is TRBJ2-1 and V is TRBV5-1; 11 bases fit TRBD2. CDR3 length equals 16 residues. Germline V gives CDR1 SGHRS, CDR2 YFSETQ. V was pared by 0 bases and J by 9 bases, with 8 bases of the junction left unmatched. The CDR3 reads CASSLVAGGPWGEQFF. Written as DNA, the CDR3 is TGCGCCAGCAGCTTGGTAGCGGGAGGGCCTTGGGGTGAGCAGTTCTTC.

The chain combines TRBV7-9 with TRBJ2-5; the D gene is possibly TRBD1 (5 bases). V was cut by 5 bases and J by 5 bases, with 18 bases left in between. Germline lookup yields CDR1 SEHNR and CDR2 FQNEAQ (reference sequence). This CDR3 spans 15 amino acids. The CDR3 is CASSLERPPGETQYF. The CDR3 DNA is TGTGCCAGCAGCCTAGAACGGCCTCCAGGGGAGACCCAGTACTTC. Full variable domain (outside the CDR3, taken from reference TRBV7-9 and TRBJ2-5): DTGVSQNPRHKITKRGQNVTFRCDPISEHNRLYWYRQTLGQGPEFLTYFQNEAQLEKSRLLSDRFSAERPKGSFSTLEIQRTEQGDSAMYLCASSLERPPGETQYFGPGTRLLVL.

This clonotype has at least ten counts. This chain joins TRBV29-1 and TRBJ2-1; TRBD2 matches at 9 bases. The CDR3 totals 14 residues. From germline, CDR1 is SQVTM and CDR2 ANQGSEA. Trimming at V came to 7 bases and at J to 4 bases, leaving 8 bases not matched to a gene. CDR3: CSDTSGRGYNEQFF. CDR3 in DNA: TGCAGCGATACTAGCGGGCGAGGATACAATGAGCAGTTCTTC.

This clonotype was counted a few times. The chain is built from TRBV14 and TRBJ2-5; D may correspond to TRBD1 or TRBD2 (5 bases each). Per germline, CDR1 SGHDN and CDR2 FVKESK. Trimming left V 8 bases short and J 11 bases short, with 18 bases between. This CDR3 has 12 amino acids. The CDR3 spells CASSSTRDHQYF. The CDR3 DNA follows: TGTGCCAGCTCTAGCACCAGGGACCATCAGTACTTC. Drawing the rest from reference TRBV14 and TRBJ2-5, the complete variable domain is EAGVTQFPSHSVIEKGQTVTLRCDPISGHDNLYWYRRVMGKEIKFLLHFVKESKQDESGMPNNRFLAERTGGTYSTLKVQPAELEDSGVYFCASSSTRDHQYFGPGTRLLVL.

This clonotype came up a few times. The rearrangement uses TRBV6-5 and TRBJ2-2; D might be TRBD2 (7 bases). V was cut by 4 bases and J by 7 bases, with 13 bases left in between. The CDR3 extends over 14 amino acids. CDR1 MNHEY and CDR2 SVGAGI come from the germline V gene. The CDR3 DNA reads TGTGCCAGCAGTTCGGGGGGAGGGGGCGGGGAGCTGTTTTTT. It encodes CASSSGGGGGELFF.

The chain couples TRBV3-1 to TRBJ2-5; D unclear. Germline CDR1 and CDR2: LGHDT and YNNKEL (reference sequence). V dropped 0 bases and J dropped 5 bases, with 16 bases sitting between them. This CDR3 has 16 amino acids. The CDR3 nucleotides are TGTGCCAGCAGCCAAGATGGTCGTGGGGTTTACGAGACCCAGTACTTC. Translated, it gives CASSQDGRGVYETQYF.

Ten or more counts support this clonotype. The V and J genes are TRBV6-1 and TRBJ2-1; no clear D. The CDR3 has 15 residues. Trimming stripped 1 base from V and 0 bases from J, with 7 bases between. Germline CDR1 MNHNS, CDR2 SASEGT. The CDR3 protein is CASSEGVSSYNEQFF. CDR3 DNA: TGTGCCAGCAGTGAAGGCGTGAGCTCCTACAATGAGCAGTTCTTC.

The table lists this clonotype with many counts. The J gene is TRBJ1-5, the V gene TRBV15; D gene ambiguous. Trimming shortened V by 0 bases and J by 2 bases, and 8 bases separated the two germline ends. The CDR3 covers 15 residues. The germline V gene has CDR1 LNHNV and CDR2 YYDKDF (reference sequence). This chain's CDR3 is CATSRDIPGNQPQHF. The CDR3, as DNA: TGTGCCACCAGCAGAGATATACCGGGCAATCAGCCCCAGCATTTT.

This clonotype occurred a few times. The V gene is TRBV4-2, the J gene TRBJ1-1; tentative D call: TRBD1 (6 bases). The germline V gene has CDR1 LGHNA and CDR2 YNFKEQ. Trimming cost V 3 bases and J 5 bases, with 13 bases left between them. The CDR3 totals 14 residues. CDR3 in amino acids: CASSQGQGETEAFF. In DNA form, the CDR3 reads TGTGCCAGCAGCCAGGGACAAGGAGAAACTGAAGCTTTCTTT.

As to this clonotype: A read error may explain this, as a much larger clone is one base away. Since no conserved phenylalanine or tryptophan closes the CDR3, a read error is the likely cause. This rearrangement joins TRBV5-1 to TRBJ1-3; D gene ambiguous. Germline loops: CDR1 SGHRS, CDR2 YFSETQ. The CDR3 runs to 11 residues. V was trimmed by 4 bases and J by 3 bases, leaving 2 bases between them. For the CDR3, the DNA is TGCGCCAGCAGCGGTGGAAACACCATATATTAT. It translates to CASSGGNTIYY.